Given below is one T cell receptor beta chain in context. TEMRA cells underwent FACS enrichment and CD8+ and CD4+ T cells underwent negative isolation. The V gene's germline CDR1 is SEHNR and CDR2 FQNEAQ (reference sequence). V lost 5 bases and J lost 1, with 19 bases in between. CDR3 length: 17 residues. An amount of RNA that ranged from roughly 0.45 to 1 ug was reverse transcribed with random hexamers. MiXCR, applied by TCRdb to the immunoSEQ multiplex PCR reads, yields one record per CDR3 protein. Of roughly 120,000 distinct CDR3 sequences in the sample, roughly 94% are singletons; the top ten hold about 0.098%. This sample is drawn from a study of CD8 T cells in Susac syndrome.

This receptor was obtained from a human donor in good health. Sequenced: CD4+ T cells from PBMCs. V gene TRBV7-9 combines with J gene TRBJ2-3; D may be TRBD2 (5 bases). This CDR3 reads CASSPPVVWERTDTQYF. The CDR3 DNA follows: TGTGCCAGCAGCCCCCCGGTGGTGTGGGAGCGCACAGATACGCAGTATTTT.